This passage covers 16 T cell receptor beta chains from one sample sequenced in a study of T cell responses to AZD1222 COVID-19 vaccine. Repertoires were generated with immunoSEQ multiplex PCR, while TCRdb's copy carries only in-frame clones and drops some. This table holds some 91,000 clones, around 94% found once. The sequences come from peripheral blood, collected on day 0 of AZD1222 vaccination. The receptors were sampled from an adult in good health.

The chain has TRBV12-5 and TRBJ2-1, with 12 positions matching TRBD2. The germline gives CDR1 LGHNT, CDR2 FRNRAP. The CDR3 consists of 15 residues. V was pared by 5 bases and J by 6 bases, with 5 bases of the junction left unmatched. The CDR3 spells CASGVLAGGFNEQFF. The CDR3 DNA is TGTGCTAGTGGTGTCCTAGCGGGGGGGTTCAATGAGCAGTTCTTC.

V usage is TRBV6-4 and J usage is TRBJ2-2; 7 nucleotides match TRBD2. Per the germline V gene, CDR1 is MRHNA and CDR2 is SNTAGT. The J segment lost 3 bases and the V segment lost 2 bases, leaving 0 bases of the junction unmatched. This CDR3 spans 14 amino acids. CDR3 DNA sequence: TGTGCCAGCAGTGACGGGGGGGACACCGGGGAGCTGTTTTTT. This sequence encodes CASSDGGDTGELFF.

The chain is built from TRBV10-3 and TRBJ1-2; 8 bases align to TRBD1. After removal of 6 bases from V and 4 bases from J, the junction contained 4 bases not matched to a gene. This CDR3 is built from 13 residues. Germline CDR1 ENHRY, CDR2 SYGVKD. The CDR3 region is CAISEDRVYGYTF. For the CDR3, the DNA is TGTGCCATCAGCGAGGACAGGGTCTATGGCTACACCTTC.

CDR3: CASSELFDRTLATNEKLFF. For the CDR3, the DNA is TGTGCCAGCAGTGAATTGTTTGACAGAACACTTGCAACTAATGAAAAACTGTTTTTT. The chain couples TRBV2 to TRBJ1-4; D possibly corresponds to TRBD1 (5 bases). The V gene's germline CDR1 is SNHLY and CDR2 FYNNEI. V lost 2 bases and J lost 0, with 19 bases in between. The CDR3 runs to 19 residues.

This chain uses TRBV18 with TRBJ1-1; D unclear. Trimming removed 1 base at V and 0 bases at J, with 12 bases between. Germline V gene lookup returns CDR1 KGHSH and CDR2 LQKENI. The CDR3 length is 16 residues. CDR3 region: CASSPRAGFLNTEAFF. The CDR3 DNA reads TGTGCCAGCTCACCACGGGCAGGTTTTTTGAACACTGAAGCTTTCTTT.

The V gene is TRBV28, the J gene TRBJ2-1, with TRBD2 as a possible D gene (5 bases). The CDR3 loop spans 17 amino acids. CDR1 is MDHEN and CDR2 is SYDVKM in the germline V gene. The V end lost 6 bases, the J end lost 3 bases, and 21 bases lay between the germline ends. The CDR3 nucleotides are TGTGCCAGCAGAGCTCTGCGGACTGTTGGGTTCTACAATGAGCAGTTCTTC. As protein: CASRALRTVGFYNEQFF. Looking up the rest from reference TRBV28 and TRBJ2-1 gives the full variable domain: DVKVTQSSRYLVKRTGEKVFLECVQDMDHENMFWYRQDPGLGLRLIYFSYDVKMKEKGDIPEGYSVSREKKERFSLILESASTNQTSMYLCASRALRTVGFYNEQFFGPGTRLTVL.

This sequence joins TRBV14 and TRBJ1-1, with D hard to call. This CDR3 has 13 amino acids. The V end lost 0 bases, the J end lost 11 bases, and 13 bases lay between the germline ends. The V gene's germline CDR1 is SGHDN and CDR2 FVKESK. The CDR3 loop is CASSQDLQPGAFF. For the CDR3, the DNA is TGTGCCAGCAGCCAAGATCTGCAGCCGGGGGCTTTCTTT.

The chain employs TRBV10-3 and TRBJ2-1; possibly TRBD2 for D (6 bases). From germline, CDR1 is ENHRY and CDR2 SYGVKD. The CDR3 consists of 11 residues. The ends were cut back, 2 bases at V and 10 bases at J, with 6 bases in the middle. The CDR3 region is CAISEAGEQFF. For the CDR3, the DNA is TGTGCCATCAGTGAGGCGGGAGAGCAGTTCTTC.

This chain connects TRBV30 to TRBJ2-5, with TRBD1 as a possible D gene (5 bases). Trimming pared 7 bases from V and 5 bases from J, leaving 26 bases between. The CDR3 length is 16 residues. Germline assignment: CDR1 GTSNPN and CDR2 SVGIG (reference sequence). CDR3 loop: CAFLPPRARFRETQYF. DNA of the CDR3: TGTGCCTTCCTACCTCCCAGGGCGAGATTTAGGGAGACCCAGTACTTC.

The CDR3, as DNA: TGCGCCAGCAGCCCGACAGGGGGCAGACGTCAGCCCCAGCATTTT. Its translation is CASSPTGGRRQPQHF. The chain is built from TRBV4-1 and TRBJ1-5, with 10 bases that match TRBD1. Germline CDR1 and CDR2: MGHRA and YSYEKL. Trimming took 4 bases from V and 6 from J; bases not matched to a gene: 6. CDR3 length: 15 amino acids.

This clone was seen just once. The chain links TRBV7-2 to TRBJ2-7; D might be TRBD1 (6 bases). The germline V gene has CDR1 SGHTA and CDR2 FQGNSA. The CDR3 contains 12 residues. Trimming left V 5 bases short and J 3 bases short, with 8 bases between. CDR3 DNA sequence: TGTGCCAGCAGCCTGACAGGCTACGAGCAGTACTTC. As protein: CASSLTGYEQYF.

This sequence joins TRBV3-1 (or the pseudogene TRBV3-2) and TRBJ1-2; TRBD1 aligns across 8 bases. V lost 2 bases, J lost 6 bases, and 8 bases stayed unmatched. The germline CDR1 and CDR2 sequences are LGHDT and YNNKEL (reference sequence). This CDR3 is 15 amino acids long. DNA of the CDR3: TGTGCCAGCAGCCAACAGGGGGCGCGACATGATGGCTACACCTTC. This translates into CASSQQGARHDGYTF.

CDR3 in DNA: TGTGCCAGCAGGTACGTGGGGGTTGCCGAGCAGTTCTTC. Translation: CASRYVGVAEQFF. J is TRBJ2-1 and V is TRBV5-5, with D perhaps given as TRBD1 or TRBD2 (5 bases each). The CDR3 extends over 13 amino acids. CDR1 is SGHKS and CDR2 is YYEKEE in the germline V gene (reference sequence). V lost 5 bases, J lost 10 bases, and 16 bases lay in between.

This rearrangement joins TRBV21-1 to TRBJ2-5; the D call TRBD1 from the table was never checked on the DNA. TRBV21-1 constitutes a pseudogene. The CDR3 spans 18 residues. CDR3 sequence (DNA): TGTGCCAGCAGCAAAGAGCAGTCTCGGGACACCTCCAAGAAGACCCAGTACTTC. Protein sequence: CASSKEQSRDTSKKTQYF.

DNA of the CDR3: TGTGCCAGCAGCCCCCGACTAGGTTCAAGCGGGGAGCTGTTTTTT. As protein: CASSPRLGSSGELFF. The J gene is TRBJ2-2, the V gene TRBV9; tentatively, D is TRBD2 (6 bases). The V end was cut by 4 bases, the J end by 7 bases, with 17 bases between. The CDR3 length is 15 residues. CDR1 and CDR2 from the germline V gene are SGDLS and YYNGEE.

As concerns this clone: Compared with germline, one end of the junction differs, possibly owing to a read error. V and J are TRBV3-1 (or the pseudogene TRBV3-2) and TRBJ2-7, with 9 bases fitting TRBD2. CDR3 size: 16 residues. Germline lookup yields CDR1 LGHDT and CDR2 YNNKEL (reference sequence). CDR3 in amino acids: CASSHVASGVTYQQYF. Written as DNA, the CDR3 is TGTGCCAGCAGCCATGTGGCTAGCGGGGTGACCTACCAGCAGTACTTC.